The 28 T cell receptor beta chains below all came from one sample that was sequenced in a study of T-cell reconstitution after alpha-beta-depleted transplantation in children. Construction of the TCRbeta library involved unique molecular identifiers. TCRdb itself ran the PCR reads through MiXCR, one entry per CDR3 protein. Of almost 500,000 distinct CDR3 sequences listed, roughly a tenth are singletons. The sample consisted of PBMCs, taken before TCRalphabeta/CD19-depleted stem cell transplant. The origin of the receptors is a child between 2 and 9 years old with inherited bone marrow failure, due to receive a stem cell transplant.

This clonotype appeared many times. V is TRBV20-1 and J is TRBJ1-4; D is ambiguous. V lost 6 bases to trimming and J lost 4 bases, with 15 bases between them. CDR1 is DFQATT, CDR2 SNEGSKA, per germline (reference sequence). The CDR3 extends over 14 amino acids. The CDR3 loop is CSAKSSGFNEKLFF. The CDR3 DNA sequence: TGCAGTGCCAAGAGTTCAGGTTTTAATGAAAAACTGTTTTTT.

The V gene is TRBV12-3 or TRBV12-4, the J gene TRBJ2-2; TRBD2 might be the D (5 bases). The CDR3 is made up of 13 amino acids. V lost 8 bases and J 1 base, leaving 8 bases between the germline ends. In DNA, the CDR3 is TGTGCCAGCGGGCGGGTGAACACCGGGGAGCTGTTTTTT. Translated, it gives CASGRVNTGELFF.

The J gene is TRBJ2-7, the V gene TRBV5-4; D perhaps matches TRBD1 (5 bases). Germline CDR1 SGHNT, CDR2 YYREEE (reference sequence). V was trimmed by 2 bases and J by 4 bases, leaving 10 bases between them. The CDR3 loop spans 13 amino acids. Here the CDR3 DNA reads TGTGCCAGCAGCTTCGCGACAGATTACGAGCAGTACTTC. Its translation: CASSFATDYEQYF. Looking up the rest from reference TRBV5-4 and TRBJ2-7 gives the full variable domain: ETGVTQSPTHLIKTRGQQVTLRCSSQSGHNTVSWYQQALGQGPQFIFQYYREEENGRGNFPPRFSGLQFPNYSSELNVNALELDDSALYLCASSFATDYEQYFGPGTRLTVT.

This clonotype was seen at least ten times. This chain links TRBV3-1 with TRBJ2-1; 9 nucleotides align to TRBD2. The length of the CDR3 is 15 residues. Trimming removed 5 bases from V and 4 bases from J; junction bases left unmatched: 6. Germline CDR1 and CDR2: LGHDT and YNNKEL (reference sequence). DNA for the CDR3: TGTGCCAGCAGCGCTCGACTAGCGGCATACAATGAGCAGTTCTTC. Translating gives CASSARLAAYNEQFF.

This clonotype was seen repeatedly, ten times or more. The V gene is TRBV29-1, the J gene TRBJ1-1; D might be TRBD1 (5 bases). V dropped 4 bases and J dropped 0 bases, with 9 bases sitting between them. Germline V lookup: CDR1 SQVTM, CDR2 ANQGSEA. The CDR3 totals 13 residues. As DNA, the CDR3 is TGCAGCGTTGCGGGGCAGGTGAACACTGAAGCTTTCTTT. Its protein product is CSVAGQVNTEAFF.

A few counts support this clonotype. This chain connects TRBV11-1 to TRBJ1-4, with no clear D. Germline V lookup: CDR1 SGHAT, CDR2 FQDESV (reference sequence). The germline V and J ends were trimmed by 5 bases and 3 bases, with 25 bases remaining between them. This CDR3 comprises 19 residues. CDR3 protein: CASSTPVKGGPSANEKLFF. CDR3 bases: TGTGCCAGCAGCACACCGGTAAAGGGTGGGCCCTCGGCTAATGAAAAACTGTTTTTT. Together with reference TRBV11-1 and TRBJ1-4, the CDR3 gives the full variable domain: EAEVAQSPRYKITEKSQAVAFWCDPISGHATLYWYRQILGQGPELLVQFQDESVVDDSQLPKDRFSAERLKGVDSTLKIQPAELGDSAMYLCASSTPVKGGPSANEKLFFGSGTQLSVL.

This clonotype was detected many times. The chain links TRBV4-3 to TRBJ2-7; a possible D gene is TRBD2 (6 bases). CDR1 and CDR2 (germline): LGHNA, YSLEER. The CDR3 length is 15 residues. Trimming took off 4 bases at V and 4 bases at J, with 17 bases between the two ends. In DNA form, the CDR3 reads TGCGCCAGCAGCCCCTACCGGGGGACGTTGTACGAGCAGTACTTC. Protein product: CASSPYRGTLYEQYF.

This clonotype was seen at least ten times. The chain carries TRBV7-2 and TRBJ2-7; 8 bases agree with TRBD1. V gave up 5 bases and J gave up 3 bases; unmatched junction bases: 6. The germline V gene encodes CDR1 SGHTA and CDR2 FQGNSA. The CDR3 runs to 14 residues. Here the CDR3 reads CASSARTGYYEQYF. As DNA, the CDR3 is TGTGCCAGCAGCGCTCGGACAGGGTACTACGAGCAGTACTTC.

This clonotype was picked up many times. CDR3 bases: TGTGCCAACATTAAGGAGCGTCTGAACAATGAGCAGTTCTTC. Translating it yields CANIKERLNNEQFF. This rearrangement joins TRBV12-3 or TRBV12-4 to TRBJ2-1; D unresolved. Trimming left V 10 bases short and J 5 bases short, with 18 bases between. The CDR3 spans 14 residues.

This clonotype was seen many times. The chain combines TRBV27 with TRBJ2-1, with a weak D call TRBD1 (6 bases). The CDR3 is made up of 17 amino acids. Germline V gene data show CDR1 as MNHEY and CDR2 as SMNVEV (reference sequence). V was shortened by 6 bases and J by 3 bases, with 21 bases between the two germline ends. CDR3 amino acids: CASSVGIRGHFYNEQFF. The CDR3 DNA follows: TGTGCCAGCAGCGTCGGTATAAGGGGACACTTCTACAATGAGCAGTTCTTC.

The table lists this clonotype with many counts. This rearrangement joins TRBV28 to TRBJ2-1, with 10 bases fitting TRBD2. V dropped 6 bases and J dropped 8; count of bases not matched to a gene: 16. The CDR3 covers 17 residues. CDR1 is MDHEN, CDR2 SYDVKM, per germline. This CDR3 is CASSAPLAGALRDEQFF. CDR3 DNA sequence: TGTGCCAGCAGCGCCCCGCTAGCGGGAGCCTTGCGCGATGAGCAGTTCTTC.

This clonotype was seen ten or more times. This sequence joins TRBV5-1 and TRBJ1-6, with D hard to call. Germline CDR1 SGHRS, CDR2 YFSETQ. V lost 0 bases, J lost 8 bases, and 9 bases lay in between. This CDR3 spans 14 amino acids. For the CDR3, the DNA is TGCGCCAGCAGCTTGGGTGCAGGCGATTCACCCCTCCACTTT. Protein: CASSLGAGDSPLHF. The complete variable domain, with remaining parts taken from reference TRBV5-1 and TRBJ1-6, reads KAGVTQTPRYLIKTRGQQVTLSCSPISGHRSVSWYQQTPGQGLQFLFEYFSETQRNKGNFPGRFSGRQFSNSRSEMNVSTLELGDSALYLCASSLGAGDSPLHFGNGTRLTVT.

Notes on this clonotype: With a much larger clone just one base away, this may be a read error. V gene TRBV4-3 combines with J gene TRBJ2-2, with 7 bases fitting TRBD2. This CDR3 comprises 14 residues. Per germline, CDR1 LGHNA and CDR2 YSLEER. In DNA, the CDR3 is TGCGCCAGCAGCCAAGGCCGGGAGGCCGGGCAGCTGTTTTTT. Its translation: CASSQGREAGQLFF.

This clonotype has a count of ten or more. V is TRBV25-1 and J is TRBJ2-1, with TRBD2 matching over 8 bases. The germline CDR1 and CDR2 sequences are MGHDK and SYGVNS. CDR3 length: 16 residues. V shed 0 bases, J shed 3 bases, and the junction held 4 bases outside the gene matches. CDR3 sequence (DNA): TGTGCCAGCAGTGAATACGGGACTAGTAGCTACAATGAGCAGTTCTTC. Its translation is CASSEYGTSSYNEQFF.

This clonotype was detected many times. This chain links TRBV29-1 with TRBJ2-2; a weak D match, TRBD2 (6 bases). V lost 0 bases to trimming and J lost 1 base, with 12 bases between them. The CDR3 loop spans 16 amino acids. Germline CDR1 is SQVTM and CDR2 is ANQGSEA. CDR3 DNA sequence: TGCAGCGTTGAAGATCGGGGTAGCGGGAACACCGGGGAGCTGTTTTTT. Translating gives CSVEDRGSGNTGELFF.

The chain recombines TRBV12-3 or TRBV12-4 with TRBJ2-7, with D possibly being TRBD1 (6 bases). With 5 bases removed from V and 4 bases from J, the gap between germline ends came to 9 bases. There are 12 residues in the CDR3. The CDR3 is CASSRGMYEQYF. For the CDR3, the DNA is TGTGCCAGCAGTAGGGGGATGTACGAGCAGTACTTC.

This clonotype appeared many times. This chain connects TRBV7-2 to TRBJ2-3; tentative D call: TRBD2 (5 bases). The V end lost 1 base, the J end lost 6 bases, and 14 bases lay between the germline ends. The CDR3 is 15 residues long. CDR1 is SGHTA and CDR2 is FQGNSA in the germline V gene. The CDR3 protein is CASSLEVGVTDTQYF. The CDR3 bases are TGTGCCAGCAGCTTAGAAGTGGGAGTAACTGATACGCAGTATTTT.

This clonotype was counted between two and nine times. The chain recombines TRBV4-3 with TRBJ2-1, with D tentatively TRBD2 (6 bases). Germline assignment: CDR1 LGHNA and CDR2 YSLEER. Trimming stripped 4 bases from V and 1 base from J, with 17 bases between. CDR3 length equals 17 residues. CDR3 coding DNA: TGCGCCAGCAGCCTCCTGGCCGGCGGGATTTCCTACAATGAGCAGTTCTTC. Residues: CASSLLAGGISYNEQFF.

Many counts were recorded for this clonotype. This chain uses TRBV27 with TRBJ2-7; 7 bases are shared with TRBD1. The junction had 8 bases not matched to a gene; V was cut back by 3 bases and J by 9 bases. The CDR3 consists of 13 residues. Germline V gene data show CDR1 as MNHEY and CDR2 as SMNVEV (reference sequence). The CDR3 coding sequence is TGTGCCAGCAGTTTGGTAACAGGGGACGGGCAGTACTTC. Its translation is CASSLVTGDGQYF.

This clonotype was observed many times. The chain combines TRBV11-2 with TRBJ1-1; the D gene is possibly TRBD1 (5 bases). The CDR3 consists of 16 residues. Trimming pared 4 bases from V and 0 bases from J, leaving 15 bases between. CDR1 is SGHAT, CDR2 FQNNGV, per germline. CDR3 nucleotide sequence: TGTGCCAGCAGCTCATGGGGTGGGACGTTGAACACTGAAGCTTTCTTT. This encodes CASSSWGGTLNTEAFF.

The sample holds many counts of this clonotype. This chain joins TRBV28 and TRBJ2-1; the match to TRBD2 covers 8 bases. The germline V gene encodes CDR1 MDHEN and CDR2 SYDVKM. CDR3 size: 19 residues. V lost 7 bases, J lost 7 bases, and 24 bases stayed unmatched. In DNA, the CDR3 is TGTGCCAGCAACCCACCCCTCTACAGCGGGGGTAGGGTAGTGAATGAGCAGTTCTTC. It specifies CASNPPLYSGGRVVNEQFF.

This clonotype was observed a handful of times. This chain links TRBV25-1 with TRBJ2-2, with TRBD2 identical over 7 bases. Germline assignment: CDR1 MGHDK and CDR2 SYGVNS. J lost 4 bases, V lost 5 bases, and 4 bases had no gene match. The CDR3 is 14 amino acids. CDR3 sequence reads: CASSTTGGTGELFF. DNA for the CDR3: TGTGCCAGCAGTACTACGGGGGGCACCGGGGAGCTGTTTTTT.

This clonotype showed up many times. The V gene is TRBV20-1, the J gene TRBJ2-5; TRBD2 agrees at 11 bases. The CDR3 length is 17 residues. The V gene end was trimmed by 1 base and the J gene end by 3 bases; junction bases not matched to a gene: 10. Germline assignment: CDR1 DFQATT and CDR2 SNEGSKA (reference sequence). The CDR3 protein is CSARANLPGLAEETQYF. CDR3 coding DNA: TGCAGTGCTAGAGCGAATCTACCGGGACTAGCGGAAGAGACCCAGTACTTC.

At least ten counts were recorded for this clonotype. The genes are TRBV3-1 and TRBJ2-7; 9 nucleotides match TRBD2. The CDR3 length is 16 residues. Per the germline V gene, CDR1 is LGHDT and CDR2 is YNNKEL (reference sequence). Unmatched junction bases numbered 7, after V lost 0 bases and J lost 4 bases. CDR3 residues: CASSQDKASGEYEQYF. The DNA for the CDR3 is TGTGCCAGCAGCCAAGATAAGGCTAGCGGGGAATACGAGCAGTACTTC.

This clonotype occurred many times. The CDR3 nucleotides are TGCGCCAGCAGCTTGGACCCGACAGGGGAGCTGTACGAGCAGTACTTC. Its translation is CASSLDPTGELYEQYF. The chain combines TRBV5-1 with TRBJ2-7; 8 nucleotides line up with TRBD1. With 0 bases clipped from V and 4 bases from J, the junction kept 9 bases outside the gene matches. The V gene's germline CDR1 is SGHRS and CDR2 YFSETQ. The CDR3 is made up of 16 amino acids.

The chain recombines TRBV30 with TRBJ1-3; no reliable D call. The germline V gene encodes CDR1 GTSNPN and CDR2 SVGIG (reference sequence). The CDR3 loop spans 11 amino acids. CDR3 protein: CVMGLGNTIYF. The CDR3 DNA reads as TGTGTTATGGGCTTGGGAAACACCATATATTTT. Combining the CDR3 with reference TRBV30 and TRBJ1-3 gives the whole variable domain SQTIHQWPATLVQPVGSPLSLECTVEGTSNPNLYWYRQAAGRGLQLLFYSVGIGQISSEVPQNLSASRPQDRQFILSSKKLLLSDSGFYLCVMGLGNTIYFGEGSWLTVV.

This clonotype occurred many times. V usage is TRBV7-9 and J usage is TRBJ2-1; D gene ambiguous. Between the trimmed V and J ends, which lost 4 bases and 6 bases, there was a span of 10 bases. The CDR3 runs 13 residues. Germline CDR1 and CDR2: SEHNR and FQNEAQ (reference sequence). CDR3 protein: CASSSRSGNEQFF. In DNA, the CDR3 is TGTGCCAGCAGCTCAAGGTCGGGCAATGAGCAGTTCTTC.

This clonotype has at least ten counts. The J gene is TRBJ2-1, the V gene TRBV5-1; TRBD1 agrees at 8 bases. The CDR3 sequence is 16 residues long. Germline lookup yields CDR1 SGHRS and CDR2 YFSETQ. V shed 0 bases, J shed 5 bases, and the junction held 7 bases outside the gene matches. CDR3 loop: CASSLARAGGHNEQFF. CDR3 sequence (DNA): TGCGCCAGCAGCTTGGCTAGGGCAGGGGGCCACAATGAGCAGTTCTTC.